This T cell receptor (beta chain) was captured in a study of Graves' ophthalmopathy and Graves' hyperthyroidism. General study findings and limits: The study's model predicted ophthalmopathy progression at over 55% sensitivity and 72% to 85% specificity.

This clonotype was observed many times. The antigen remains undetermined. Disease in donors with ophthalmopathy had moderate-to-severe activity, CAS ≥3, NOSPECS ≥4 and under 3 months' duration. Other autoimmune disease, uncontrolled infection, pregnancy and lactation led to exclusion. Clinicians made diagnoses from clinical symptoms, serum thyroxine, TRAb, thyroid ultrasound and orbital computed tomography. V dropped 5 bases and J dropped 4 bases, with 15 bases sitting between them. There are 15 residues in the CDR3. The authors amplified TCR beta CDR3 regions from RNA transcripts. The first round was an RT-PCR with HTBI primers, and the second round was a multiplex PCR. MiXCR, run by TCRdb on the multiplex PCR reads, gives a single entry per CDR3 protein. The sample yields 200,000 to 250,000 distinct CDR3 sequences, roughly 21% seen once.

V usage is TRBV12-3 or TRBV12-4 and J usage is TRBJ1-5; a weak D match, TRBD1 (6 bases). The sequence was collected from a woman in her fifties or sixties with Graves' ophthalmopathy. The sample comprised peripheral blood. In DNA form, the CDR3 reads TGTGCCAGCAGTCTCCGGACAGCCTCTAATCAGCCCCAGCATTTT. Translation gives CASSLRTASNQPQHF.